This TCR beta chain was identified in a study of T cells in Graves' hyperthyroidism and ophthalmopathy. Study outcomes and limitations: A median about 6 months before onset, the model predicted ophthalmopathy.

This clonotype was detected a few times. Its target is not known. The CDR3 runs to 14 residues. The germline V and J ends were trimmed by 6 bases and 0 bases, with 9 bases remaining between them. It was RNA transcripts that yielded the amplified TCR beta CDR3 regions. Primed by the HTBI set, a first-round RT-PCR was run on the TCR CDR3. TCRdb itself ran the multiplex PCR reads through MiXCR, one entry per CDR3 protein. The table shows hundreds of thousands of distinct CDR3 sequences, with approximately 14% occurring only once. Sequencing used blood. V is TRBV12-3 or TRBV12-4 and J is TRBJ1-3; D might be TRBD1 (5 bases). This clonotype originated in a woman in her late teens or twenties with Graves' hyperthyroidism. The CDR3 DNA sequence: TGTGCCAGCAGAACAGGAGCCTCTGGAAACACCATATATTTT. This translates into CASRTGASGNTIYF.